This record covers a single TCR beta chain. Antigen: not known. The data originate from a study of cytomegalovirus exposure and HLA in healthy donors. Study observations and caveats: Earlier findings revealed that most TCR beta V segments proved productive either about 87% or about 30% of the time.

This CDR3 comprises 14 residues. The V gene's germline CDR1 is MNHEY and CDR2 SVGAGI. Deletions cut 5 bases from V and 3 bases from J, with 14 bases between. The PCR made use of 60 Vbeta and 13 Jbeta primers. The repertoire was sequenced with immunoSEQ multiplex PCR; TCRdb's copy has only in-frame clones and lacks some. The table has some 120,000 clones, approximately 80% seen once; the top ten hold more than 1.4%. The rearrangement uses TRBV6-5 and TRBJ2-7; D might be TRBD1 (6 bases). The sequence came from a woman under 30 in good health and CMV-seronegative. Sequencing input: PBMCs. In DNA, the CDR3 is TGTGCCAGCAGTAAAACAGGGCCCCTCTACGAGCAGTACTTC. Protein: CASSKTGPLYEQYF.